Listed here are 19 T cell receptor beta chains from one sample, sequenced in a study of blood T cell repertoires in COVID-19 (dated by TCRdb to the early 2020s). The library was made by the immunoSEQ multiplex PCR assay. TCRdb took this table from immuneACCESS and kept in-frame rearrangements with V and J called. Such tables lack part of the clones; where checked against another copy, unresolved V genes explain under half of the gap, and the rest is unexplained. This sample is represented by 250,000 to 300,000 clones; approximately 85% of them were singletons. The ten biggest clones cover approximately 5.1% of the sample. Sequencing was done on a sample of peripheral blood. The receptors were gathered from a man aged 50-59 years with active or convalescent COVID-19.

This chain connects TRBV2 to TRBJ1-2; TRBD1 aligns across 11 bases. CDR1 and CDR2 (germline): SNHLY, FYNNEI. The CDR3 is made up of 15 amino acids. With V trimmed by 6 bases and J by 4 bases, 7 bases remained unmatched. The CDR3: CASSRPGQGVYGYTF. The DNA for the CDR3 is TGTGCCAGCAGCAGGCCGGGACAGGGGGTCTATGGCTACACCTTC.

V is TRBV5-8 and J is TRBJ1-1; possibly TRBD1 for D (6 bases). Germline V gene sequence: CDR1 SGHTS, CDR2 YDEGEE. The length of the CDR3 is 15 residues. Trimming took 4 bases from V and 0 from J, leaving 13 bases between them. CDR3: CASSPWDTLNTEAFF. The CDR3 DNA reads TGTGCCAGCAGCCCATGGGACACTTTGAACACTGAAGCTTTCTTT.

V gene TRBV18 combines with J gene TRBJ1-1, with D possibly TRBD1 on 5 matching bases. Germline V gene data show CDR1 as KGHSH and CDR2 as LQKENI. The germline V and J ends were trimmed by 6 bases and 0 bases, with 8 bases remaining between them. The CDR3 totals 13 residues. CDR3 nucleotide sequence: TGTGCCAGCTCGTCGGACATGAACACTGAAGCTTTCTTT. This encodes CASSSDMNTEAFF.

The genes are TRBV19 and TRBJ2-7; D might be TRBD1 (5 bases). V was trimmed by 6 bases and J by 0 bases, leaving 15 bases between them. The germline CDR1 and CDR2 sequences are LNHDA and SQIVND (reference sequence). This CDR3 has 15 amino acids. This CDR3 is CASRPSGLSSYEQYF. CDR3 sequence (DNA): TGTGCCAGTAGGCCCTCAGGGTTGAGCTCCTACGAGCAGTACTTC.

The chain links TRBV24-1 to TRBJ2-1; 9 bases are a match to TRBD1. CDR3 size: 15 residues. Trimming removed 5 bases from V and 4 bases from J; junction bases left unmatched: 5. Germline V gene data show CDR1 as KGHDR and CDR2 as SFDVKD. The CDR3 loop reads CATSAATGGYNEQFF. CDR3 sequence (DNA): TGTGCCACCAGTGCCGCGACAGGGGGATACAATGAGCAGTTCTTC.

CDR3 residues: CASRGSGINQPQHF. DNA of the CDR3: TGTGCCAGCAGGGGTTCAGGGATCAATCAGCCCCAGCATTTT. V usage is TRBV27 and J usage is TRBJ1-5; the D gene is possibly TRBD1 (5 bases). Germline values: CDR1 MNHEY, CDR2 SMNVEV (reference sequence). CDR3 size: 14 residues. V lost 6 bases and J lost 3, with 12 bases in between.

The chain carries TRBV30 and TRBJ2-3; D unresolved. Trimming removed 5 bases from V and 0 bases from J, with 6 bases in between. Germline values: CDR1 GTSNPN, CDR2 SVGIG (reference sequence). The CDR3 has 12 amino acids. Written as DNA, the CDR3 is TGTGCCTGGGACTGGAGCACAGATACGCAGTATTTT. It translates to CAWDWSTDTQYF.

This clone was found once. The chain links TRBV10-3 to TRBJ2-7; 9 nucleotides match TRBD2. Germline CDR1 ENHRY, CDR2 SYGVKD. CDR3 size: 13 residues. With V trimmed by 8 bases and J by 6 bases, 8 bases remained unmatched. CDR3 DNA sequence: TGTGCCATCCCTCGCGGGAGGGCCTGCGAGCAGTACTTC. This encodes CAIPRGRACEQYF.

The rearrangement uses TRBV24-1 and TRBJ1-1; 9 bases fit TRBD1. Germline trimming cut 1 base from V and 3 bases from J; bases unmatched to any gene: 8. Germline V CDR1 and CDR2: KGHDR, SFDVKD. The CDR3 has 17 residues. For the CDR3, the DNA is TGTGCCACCAGTGATTTTGGGATACAGGGGGCCTACACTGAAGCTTTCTTT. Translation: CATSDFGIQGAYTEAFF.

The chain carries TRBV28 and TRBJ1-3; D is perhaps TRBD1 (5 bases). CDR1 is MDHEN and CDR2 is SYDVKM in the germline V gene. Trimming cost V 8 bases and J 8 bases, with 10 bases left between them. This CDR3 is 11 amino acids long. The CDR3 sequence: CASAAGDTIYF. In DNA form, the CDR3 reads TGTGCCAGCGCCGCGGGGGACACCATATATTTT.

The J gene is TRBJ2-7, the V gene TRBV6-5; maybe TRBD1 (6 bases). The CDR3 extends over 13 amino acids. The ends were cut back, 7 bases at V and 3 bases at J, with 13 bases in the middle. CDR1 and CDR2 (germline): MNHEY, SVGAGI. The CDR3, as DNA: TGTGCCAGCACTACGACAGGCTACTACGAGCAGTACTTC. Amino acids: CASTTTGYYEQYF.

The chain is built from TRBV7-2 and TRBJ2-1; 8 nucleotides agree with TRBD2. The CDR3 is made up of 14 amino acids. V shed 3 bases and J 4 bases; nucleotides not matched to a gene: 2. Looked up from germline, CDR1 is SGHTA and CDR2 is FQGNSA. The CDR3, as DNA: TGTGCCAGCAGCTTTGCGGGAGGTTACAATGAGCAGTTCTTC. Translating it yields CASSFAGGYNEQFF.

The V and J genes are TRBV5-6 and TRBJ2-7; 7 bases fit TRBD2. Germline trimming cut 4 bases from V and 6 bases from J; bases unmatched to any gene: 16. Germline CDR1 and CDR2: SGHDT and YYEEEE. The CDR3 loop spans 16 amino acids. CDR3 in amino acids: CASSRDWERLAGEQYF. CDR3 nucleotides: TGTGCCAGCAGCCGCGACTGGGAAAGACTAGCCGGCGAGCAGTACTTC.

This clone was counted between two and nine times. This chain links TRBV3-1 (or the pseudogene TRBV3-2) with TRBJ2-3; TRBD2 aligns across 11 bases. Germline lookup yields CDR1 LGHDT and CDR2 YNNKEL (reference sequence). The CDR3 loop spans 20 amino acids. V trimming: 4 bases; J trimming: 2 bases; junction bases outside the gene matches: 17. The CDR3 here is CASSRGVGSGRAKLTDTQYF. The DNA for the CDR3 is TGTGCCAGCAGCCGCGGGGTGGGTAGCGGGAGGGCTAAACTCACAGATACGCAGTATTTT.

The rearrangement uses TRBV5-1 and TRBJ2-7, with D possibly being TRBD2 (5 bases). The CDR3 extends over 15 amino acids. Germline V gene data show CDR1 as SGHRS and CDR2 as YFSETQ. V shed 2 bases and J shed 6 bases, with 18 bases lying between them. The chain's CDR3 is CASSFTAESRAEQYF. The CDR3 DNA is TGCGCCAGCAGCTTCACAGCGGAGTCTCGGGCCGAGCAGTACTTC.

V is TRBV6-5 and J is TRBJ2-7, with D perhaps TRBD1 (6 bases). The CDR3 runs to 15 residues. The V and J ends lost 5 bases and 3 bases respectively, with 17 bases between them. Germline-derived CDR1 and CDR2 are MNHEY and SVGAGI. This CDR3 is CASSRSTGYFYEQYF. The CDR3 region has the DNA TGTGCCAGCAGTAGATCGACAGGTTACTTCTACGAGCAGTACTTC.

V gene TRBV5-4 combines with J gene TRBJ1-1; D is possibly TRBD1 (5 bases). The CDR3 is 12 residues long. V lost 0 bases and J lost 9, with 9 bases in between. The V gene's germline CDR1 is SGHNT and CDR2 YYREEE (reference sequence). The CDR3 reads CASSLADSKAFF. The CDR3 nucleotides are TGTGCCAGCAGCTTGGCCGACAGCAAAGCTTTCTTT.

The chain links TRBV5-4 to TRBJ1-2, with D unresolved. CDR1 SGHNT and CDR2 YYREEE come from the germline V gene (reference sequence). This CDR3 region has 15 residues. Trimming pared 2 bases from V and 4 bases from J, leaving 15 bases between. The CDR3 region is CASSFSPEVGYGYTF. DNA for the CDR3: TGTGCCAGCAGCTTCTCCCCGGAGGTGGGCTATGGCTACACCTTC.

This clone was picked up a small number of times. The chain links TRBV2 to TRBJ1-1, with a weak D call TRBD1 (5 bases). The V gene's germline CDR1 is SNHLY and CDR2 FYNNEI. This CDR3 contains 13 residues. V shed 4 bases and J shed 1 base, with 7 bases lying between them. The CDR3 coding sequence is TGTGCCAGCAGTGCAACAGGGAACACTGAAGCTTTCTTT. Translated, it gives CASSATGNTEAFF.